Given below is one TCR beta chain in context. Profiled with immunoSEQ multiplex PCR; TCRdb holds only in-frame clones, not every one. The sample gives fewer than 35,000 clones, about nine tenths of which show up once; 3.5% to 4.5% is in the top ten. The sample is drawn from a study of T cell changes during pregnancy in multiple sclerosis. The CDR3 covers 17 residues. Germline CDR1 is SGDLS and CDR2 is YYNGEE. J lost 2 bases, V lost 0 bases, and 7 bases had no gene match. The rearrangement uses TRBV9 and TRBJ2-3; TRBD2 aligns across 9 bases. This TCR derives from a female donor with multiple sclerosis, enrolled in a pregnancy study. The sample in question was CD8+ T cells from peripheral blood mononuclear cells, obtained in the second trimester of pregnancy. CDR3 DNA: TGTGCCAGCAGCGTAGAGGGTAGCGGGAGTAACACAGATACGCAGTATTTT. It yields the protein CASSVEGSGSNTDTQYF.